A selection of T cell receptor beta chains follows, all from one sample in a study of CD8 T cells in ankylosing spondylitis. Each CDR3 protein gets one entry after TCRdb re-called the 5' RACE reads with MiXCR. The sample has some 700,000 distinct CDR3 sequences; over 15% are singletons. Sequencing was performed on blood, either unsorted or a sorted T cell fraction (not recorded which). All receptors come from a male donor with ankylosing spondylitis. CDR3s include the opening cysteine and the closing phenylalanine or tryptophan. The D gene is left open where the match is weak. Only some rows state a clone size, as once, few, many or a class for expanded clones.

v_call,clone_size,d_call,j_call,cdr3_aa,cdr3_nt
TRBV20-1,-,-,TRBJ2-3,CSARDIEDLPDTQYF,TGCAGTGCTAGAGATATTGAGGACCTCCCAGATACGCAGTATTTT
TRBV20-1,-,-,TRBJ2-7,CSAREGGGDYEQYF,TGCAGTGCTAGAGAGGGTGGGGGCGACTACGAGCAGTACTTC
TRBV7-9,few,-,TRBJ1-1,CASSSLKEYTEAFF,TGTGCCAGCAGCAGTTTAAAAGAGTACACTGAAGCTTTCTTT
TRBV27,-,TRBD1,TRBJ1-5,CASSVDRGRQPQHF,TGTGCCAGCAGCGTGGACAGGGGGCGTCAGCCCCAGCATTTT
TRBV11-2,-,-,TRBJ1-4,CASSLGPDLGEKLFF,TGTGCCAGCAGCTTAGGACCCGACTTAGGTGAAAAACTGTTTTTT
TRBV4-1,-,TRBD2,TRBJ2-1,CASSLGRERPYNEQFF,TGCGCCAGCAGCCTTGGGCGGGAGAGACCCTACAATGAGCAGTTCTTC
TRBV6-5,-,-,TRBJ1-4,CASSYSAGLEKLFF,TGTGCCAGCAGTTACAGTGCGGGGTTAGAAAAACTGTTTTTT
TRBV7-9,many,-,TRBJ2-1,CASSIIGNEQFF,TGTGCCAGCAGCATCATAGGTAATGAGCAGTTCTTC
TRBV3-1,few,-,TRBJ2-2,CASSPGRGTGELFF,TGTGCCAGCAGCCCGGGGAGGGGGACCGGGGAGCTGTTTTTT
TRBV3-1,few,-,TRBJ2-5,CASRPGQSQQTQYF,TGTGCCAGCAGGCCTGGACAGTCCCAGCAGACCCAGTACTTC
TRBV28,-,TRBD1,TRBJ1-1,CASSLRGQVSEAFF,TGTGCCAGCAGTTTACGGGGACAGGTTTCTGAAGCTTTCTTT
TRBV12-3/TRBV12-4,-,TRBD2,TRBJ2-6,CTSRGLDHFGSGANVLTF,TGTACCAGCAGGGGACTAGACCATTTCGGCTCTGGGGCCAACGTCCTGACTTTC
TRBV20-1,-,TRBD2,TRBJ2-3,CSANKWREGTDTQYF,TGCAGTGCCAATAAATGGCGGGAGGGGACAGATACGCAGTATTTT
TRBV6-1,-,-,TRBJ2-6,CASSKGASSGANVLTF,TGTGCCAGCAGTAAAGGGGCATCCTCTGGGGCCAACGTCCTGACTTTC
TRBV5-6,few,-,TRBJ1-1,CASSPANKGFAEAFF,TGTGCCAGCAGCCCGGCAAATAAGGGGTTCGCTGAAGCTTTCTTT
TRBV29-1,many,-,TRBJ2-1,CSGVLHNEQFF,TGCAGCGGTGTTCTTCACAATGAGCAGTTCTTC
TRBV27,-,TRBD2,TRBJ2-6,CASSFRIGGGVESSGSAGANVLTF,TGTGCCAGCAGTTTTCGAATCGGGGGGGGCGTAGAGTCTAGCGGGAGCGCTGGGGCCAACGTCCTGACTTTC
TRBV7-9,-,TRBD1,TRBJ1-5,CASTGTGVNQPQHF,TGTGCCAGCACCGGGACAGGGGTTAATCAGCCCCAGCATTTT
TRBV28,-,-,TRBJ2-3,CASSLWTTGFPDTQYF,TGTGCCAGCAGTTTATGGACAACAGGGTTCCCAGATACGCAGTATTTT
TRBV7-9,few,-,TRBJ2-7,CASSLLGREQYF,TGTGCCAGCAGCTTACTAGGGCGCGAGCAGTACTTC
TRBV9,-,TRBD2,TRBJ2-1,CASRGHVAGGEQFF,TGTGCCAGCAGGGGGCATGTAGCGGGGGGTGAGCAGTTCTTC
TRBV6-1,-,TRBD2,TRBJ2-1,CASTLLAGEVDNEQFF,TGTGCCAGCACCCTACTAGCGGGAGAAGTAGACAATGAGCAGTTCTTC
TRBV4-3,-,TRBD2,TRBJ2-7,CASSQLSGSSYEQYF,TGCGCCAGCAGCCAACTAAGCGGGAGCTCCTACGAGCAGTACTTC
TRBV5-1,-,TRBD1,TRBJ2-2,CASSLGVGGTNTGELFF,TGCGCCAGCAGCTTGGGTGTAGGGGGCACGAACACCGGGGAGCTGTTTTTT
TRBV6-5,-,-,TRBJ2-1,CASSYSNTFNEQFF,TGTGCCAGCAGTTACTCGAACACCTTCAATGAGCAGTTCTTC
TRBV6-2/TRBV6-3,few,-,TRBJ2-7,CASSWRVTEQYF,TGTGCCAGCAGTTGGAGGGTTACGGAGCAGTACTTC
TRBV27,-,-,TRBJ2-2,CATGLEHTGELFF,TGTGCCACCGGACTTGAGCACACCGGGGAGCTGTTTTTT
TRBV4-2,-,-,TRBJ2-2,CASSPAGHGELFF,TGTGCCAGCAGCCCTGCGGGGCACGGGGAGCTGTTTTTT
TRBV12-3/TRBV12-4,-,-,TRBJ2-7,CASSLGASAYEQYF,TGTGCCAGCAGTTTGGGAGCTAGCGCCTACGAGCAGTACTTC
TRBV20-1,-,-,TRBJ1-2,CSASPRSGGYTF,TGCAGTGCTAGTCCCCGCAGTGGTGGCTACACCTTC
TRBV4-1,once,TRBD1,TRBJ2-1,CASSDTGTGDEQFF,TGCGCCAGCAGCGATACCGGGACAGGCGATGAGCAGTTCTTC
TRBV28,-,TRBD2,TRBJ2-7,CASSPLGGRMNEQYF,TGTGCCAGCAGCCCGTTGGGCGGGAGGATGAACGAGCAGTACTTC
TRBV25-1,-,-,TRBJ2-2,CASSEYGKGFTGELFF,TGTGCCAGCAGTGAATATGGGAAGGGGTTCACCGGGGAGCTGTTTTTT
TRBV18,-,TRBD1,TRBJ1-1,CASSPPGTGGMRTEAFF,TGTGCCAGCTCACCACCCGGGACAGGGGGTATGAGGACTGAAGCTTTCTTT
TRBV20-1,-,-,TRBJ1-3,CSAAKPSGNTIYF,TGCAGTGCTGCTAAACCCTCTGGAAACACCATATATTTT
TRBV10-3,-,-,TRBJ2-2,CAISKPTGTGELFF,TGTGCCATCAGTAAGCCCACAGGGACCGGGGAGCTGTTTTTT
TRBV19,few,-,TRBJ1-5,CATTLRGSNQPQHF,TGTGCCACCACATTACGGGGGAGCAATCAGCCCCAGCATTTT
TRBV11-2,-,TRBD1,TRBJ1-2,CASSSQGQGEGYTF,TGTGCCAGCAGCTCCCAGGGACAGGGTGAGGGCTACACCTTC
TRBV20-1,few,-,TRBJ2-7,CSARGGIERGEQYF,TGCAGTGCTAGAGGTGGGATCGAGCGCGGCGAGCAGTACTTC
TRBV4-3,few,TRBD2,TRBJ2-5,CASSHESGSRGRETQYF,TGCGCCAGCAGCCATGAGAGCGGGAGTAGGGGGAGAGAGACCCAGTACTTC
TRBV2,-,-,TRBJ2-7,CASSELAGSSYEQYF,TGTGCCAGCAGTGAACTTGCGGGCAGCTCCTACGAGCAGTACTTC
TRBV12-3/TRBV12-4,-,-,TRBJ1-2,CASSPGGSSRGYTF,TGTGCCAGCAGCCCCGGGGGGAGCTCTCGTGGCTACACCTTC
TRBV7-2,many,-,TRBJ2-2,CASSPDLAGELFF,TGTGCCAGCAGCCCCGACTTAGCCGGGGAGCTGTTTTTT
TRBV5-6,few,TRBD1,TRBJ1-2,CASSFGTDLPSPLSATYGYTF,TGTGCCAGCAGTTTCGGGACAGACTTACCCTCCCCACTGAGCGCGACCTATGGCTACACCTTC
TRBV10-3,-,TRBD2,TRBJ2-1,CAISGLAGDEYNEQFF,TGTGCCATCAGTGGACTAGCGGGAGACGAGTACAATGAGCAGTTCTTC
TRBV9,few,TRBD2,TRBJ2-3,CASSGFSGSPDTQYF,TGTGCCAGCAGCGGCTTTAGCGGGAGTCCAGATACGCAGTATTTT
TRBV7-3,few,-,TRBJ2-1,CASSQRGAPYNEQFF,TGTGCCAGCAGCCAAAGGGGGGCTCCCTACAATGAGCAGTTCTTC
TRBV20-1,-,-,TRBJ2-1,CSAGQTSGQFF,TGCAGTGCGGGACAAACTAGTGGGCAGTTCTTC
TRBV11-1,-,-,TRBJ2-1,CASSPQSRGSVNEQFF,TGTGCCAGCAGCCCACAATCCCGTGGGTCGGTCAATGAGCAGTTCTTC
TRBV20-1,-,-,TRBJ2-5,CSAVVQGETQYF,TGCAGTGCCGTCGTTCAAGGGGAGACCCAGTACTTC
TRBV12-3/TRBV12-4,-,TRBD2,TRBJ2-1,CASRPGLAGDNEQFF,TGTGCCAGCAGGCCGGGACTAGCGGGGGACAATGAGCAGTTCTTC
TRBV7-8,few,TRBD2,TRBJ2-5,CASSEPRLAQYQETQYF,TGTGCCAGCAGCGAGCCTAGACTAGCGCAATACCAAGAGACCCAGTACTTC
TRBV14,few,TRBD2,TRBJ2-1,CASSPRLGKRGSNEQFF,TGTGCCAGCAGCCCCCGACTGGGTAAGCGGGGGAGCAATGAGCAGTTCTTC
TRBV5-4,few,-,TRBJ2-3,CASSSDTADTQYF,TGTGCCAGCAGCTCGGACACGGCAGATACGCAGTATTTT
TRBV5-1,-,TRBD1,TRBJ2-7,CASSYSGTGTSYEQYF,TGCGCCAGCAGCTACTCCGGGACAGGGACCTCCTACGAGCAGTACTTC